Below, 30 T cell receptor beta chains from the same sample are listed, as sequenced in a study of T cell responses to AZD1222 COVID-19 vaccine. Sequenced by immunoSEQ multiplex PCR; TCRdb stores in-frame clones only, minus some. The sample lists approximately 150,000 clones, around 91% occurring once. The sample was peripheral blood, taken 28 days after the second AZD1222 dose. The receptors were sampled from an adult who received the AZD1222 COVID-19 vaccine.

The V gene is TRBV10-2, the J gene TRBJ2-7; 15 nucleotides align to TRBD2. Germline CDR1 WSHSY, CDR2 SAAADI. The CDR3 spans 15 residues. Trimming at V came to 5 bases and at J to 4 bases, leaving 3 bases not matched to a gene. CDR3 residues: CASSSGTSGRYEQYF. CDR3 nucleotide sequence: TGCGCCAGCAGTTCCGGGACTAGCGGGAGGTACGAGCAGTACTTC.

V gene TRBV5-1 combines with J gene TRBJ2-5, with D perhaps matching TRBD2 (7 bases). The CDR3 consists of 15 residues. CDR1 is SGHRS, CDR2 YFSETQ, per germline. V dropped 6 bases and J dropped 4 bases, with 19 bases sitting between them. Written as DNA, the CDR3 is TGCGCCAGCACGGACCTGGCGGGGGCAGGAGAGACCCAGTACTTC. It codes for CASTDLAGAGETQYF.

This clone was found once. The chain carries TRBV7-2 and TRBJ2-3; 9 bases are shared with TRBD2. CDR3 size: 18 residues. Germline trimming cut 6 bases from V and 0 bases from J; bases unmatched to any gene: 13. CDR1 and CDR2 from the germline V gene are SGHTA and FQGNSA. The CDR3 sequence is CASRGIAGVPSSTDTQYF. For the CDR3, the DNA is TGTGCCAGCAGAGGGATAGCGGGGGTCCCTTCTAGCACAGATACGCAGTATTTT.

The chain uses TRBV28 and TRBJ1-2; the D is unclear. The V gene's germline CDR1 is MDHEN and CDR2 SYDVKM. CDR3 size: 12 residues. The V end was cut by 2 bases, the J end by 8 bases, with 9 bases between. The CDR3 DNA sequence: TGTGCCAGCAGTTTACTGGCCGACGGCTACACCTTC. It encodes CASSLLADGYTF.

The chain combines TRBV30 with TRBJ2-2; no definite D call. CDR3 length: 13 residues. V dropped 3 bases and J dropped 7 bases, with 12 bases sitting between them. Germline V lookup: CDR1 GTSNPN, CDR2 SVGIG (reference sequence). Here the CDR3 reads CAWRPYRGGELFF. As DNA, the CDR3 is TGTGCCTGGAGGCCCTACAGAGGCGGGGAGCTGTTTTTT.

The chain joins TRBV5-1 to TRBJ1-4; tentatively, D is TRBD1 (6 bases). The CDR3 covers 14 residues. The ends were cut back, 4 bases at V and 5 bases at J, with 12 bases in the middle. The germline V gene has CDR1 SGHRS and CDR2 YFSETQ. Here the CDR3 reads CASSPRGGNEKLFF. The CDR3 nucleotides read TGCGCCAGCAGCCCGCGGGGGGGCAATGAAAAACTGTTTTTT. The variable domain in full, completed from reference TRBV5-1 and TRBJ1-4, reads KAGVTQTPRYLIKTRGQQVTLSCSPISGHRSVSWYQQTPGQGLQFLFEYFSETQRNKGNFPGRFSGRQFSNSRSEMNVSTLELGDSALYLCASSPRGGNEKLFFGSGTQLSVL.

This clone was seen more than once but under ten times. The genes are TRBV6-4 and TRBJ2-3; no clear D gene. Germline values: CDR1 MRHNA, CDR2 SNTAGT. This CDR3 spans 16 amino acids. Trimming took off 2 bases at V and 2 bases at J, with 14 bases between the two ends. CDR3 region: CASSDGTGTVTDTQYF. CDR3 nucleotide sequence: TGTGCCAGCAGTGACGGTACCGGAACCGTCACAGATACGCAGTATTTT.

J is TRBJ2-5 and V is TRBV19; TRBD2 matches 7 bases. Germline V gene lookup returns CDR1 LNHDA and CDR2 SQIVND (reference sequence). V shed 7 bases, J shed 5 bases, and the junction held 16 bases outside the gene matches. CDR3 length equals 16 residues. The CDR3 DNA is TGTGCCAGTAATAACCTGGGCGGCGGGAGCGGCGAGACCCAGTACTTC. Encoded protein: CASNNLGGGSGETQYF.

V usage is TRBV11-3 and J usage is TRBJ2-1; D gene uncertain. Germline lookup yields CDR1 SGHNT and CDR2 YENEEA. This CDR3 is built from 13 residues. Between the trimmed V and J ends, which lost 5 bases and 8 bases, there was a span of 13 bases. The CDR3 region is CASSPGAFDEQFF. CDR3 sequence (DNA): TGTGCCAGCAGCCCCGGAGCTTTTGATGAGCAGTTCTTC. The variable domain in full, completed from reference TRBV11-3 and TRBJ2-1, reads EAGVVQSPRYKIIEKKQPVAFWCNPISGHNTLYWYLQNLGQGPELLIRYENEEAVDDSQLPKDRFSAERLKGVDSTLKIQPAELGDSAVYLCASSPGAFDEQFFGPGTRLTVL.

This chain connects TRBV10-2 to TRBJ1-2; D may be TRBD1 (5 bases). The CDR3 spans 16 residues. CDR1 and CDR2 from the germline V gene are WSHSY and SAAADI. Trimming cost V 6 bases and J 0 bases, with 17 bases left between them. The CDR3 nucleotides read TGCGCCAGCAGGGTCGCCGGGGGAGGAGCTAACTATGGCTACACCTTC. This codes for CASRVAGGGANYGYTF.

This chain joins TRBV5-1 and TRBJ2-5; 11 bases fit TRBD2. CDR1 is SGHRS and CDR2 is YFSETQ in the germline V gene. The CDR3 has 17 amino acids. V lost 3 bases to trimming and J lost 3 bases; unmatched junction nucleotides: 10. The CDR3 is CASSSGTSGRKKETQYF. The CDR3 region has the DNA TGCGCCAGCAGCTCCGGGACTAGCGGACGAAAAAAAGAGACCCAGTACTTC.

The rearrangement links TRBV5-6 to TRBJ1-2, with 7 bases lining up with TRBD1. V lost 4 bases to trimming and J lost 2 bases; unmatched junction nucleotides: 5. Germline CDR1 and CDR2: SGHDT and YYEEEE. CDR3 length: 14 residues. For the CDR3, the DNA is TGTGCCAGCAGCCGAGGACAGGAGAACTATGGCTACACCTTC. Translation: CASSRGQENYGYTF.

This clone was recorded only once. The chain combines TRBV4-2 with TRBJ2-5, with TRBD2 matching 11 bases. The CDR3 loop spans 16 amino acids. J lost 7 bases, V lost 5 bases, and 12 bases had no gene match. Germline V gene data show CDR1 as LGHNA and CDR2 as YNFKEQ. The CDR3 DNA follows: TGTGCCAGCAGCGTTCTTAGCGGGGGGGCCGATGTGACCCAGTACTTC. This gives the protein CASSVLSGGADVTQYF.

V gene TRBV9 combines with J gene TRBJ2-1, with 7 bases identical to TRBD1. This CDR3 comprises 15 residues. Germline V lookup: CDR1 SGDLS, CDR2 YYNGEE. The trim removed 2 bases at V and 6 bases at J, leaving 8 bases unmatched. The CDR3 loop is CASSVQGVDRNEQFF. In DNA form, the CDR3 reads TGTGCCAGCAGCGTCCAGGGGGTCGACCGCAATGAGCAGTTCTTC.

The CDR3 DNA reads as TGTGCCAGCAGTGCCTCGGGAGTTACGGCCCAGCATTTT. Protein product: CASSASGVTAQHF. The chain is built from TRBV12-3 or TRBV12-4 and TRBJ1-5; D is undetermined. The CDR3 is 13 amino acids. The V end lost 5 bases, the J end lost 11 bases, and 16 bases lay between the germline ends.

This chain connects TRBV5-1 to TRBJ2-3; D gene unclear. Per germline, CDR1 SGHRS and CDR2 YFSETQ. The CDR3 is 14 amino acids. Trimming stripped 1 base from V and 1 base from J, with 7 bases between. The CDR3: CASSLRSRTDTQYF. The DNA of the CDR3 is TGCGCCAGCAGCTTGCGGTCACGCACAGATACGCAGTATTTT.

The rearrangement links TRBV4-1 to TRBJ2-7; D is possibly TRBD1 (6 bases). V lost 2 bases and J 4 bases, leaving 15 bases between the germline ends. The V gene's germline CDR1 is MGHRA and CDR2 YSYEKL. The CDR3 totals 15 residues. The CDR3 DNA reads TGCGCCAGCAGCCAATGGGACAAGGGAGCTTACGAGCAGTACTTC. Amino acids: CASSQWDKGAYEQYF.

The gene calls are TRBV4-3 and TRBJ1-4; D is possibly TRBD1 (5 bases). The CDR3 sequence is 16 residues long. Germline CDR1 reads LGHNA; CDR2 reads YSLEER. V gave up 0 bases and J gave up 0 bases, with 8 bases separating them. DNA for the CDR3: TGCGCCAGCAGCCAAGATAGAGGGGCAACTAATGAAAAACTGTTTTTT. Its translation: CASSQDRGATNEKLFF.

The chain couples TRBV7-9 to TRBJ1-5; 8 nucleotides match TRBD1. Germline V gene data show CDR1 as SEHNR and CDR2 as FQNEAQ (reference sequence). The CDR3 totals 17 residues. V lost 3 bases, J lost 0 bases, and 7 bases stayed unmatched. This CDR3 is CASSFGQGSYSNQPQHF. In DNA, the CDR3 is TGTGCCAGCAGCTTCGGACAGGGATCTTATAGCAATCAGCCCCAGCATTTT.

This chain uses TRBV18 with TRBJ1-4; 7 nucleotides line up with TRBD1. Germline V CDR1 and CDR2: KGHSH, LQKENI. CDR3 length: 16 amino acids. Trimming removed 3 bases from V and 7 bases from J; junction bases left unmatched: 11. The CDR3 reads CASSPAGGRVTEKLFF. In nucleotides, the CDR3 is TGTGCCAGCTCACCGGCAGGGGGAAGAGTAACTGAAAAACTGTTTTTT.

CDR3 bases: TGTGCCAGTAGTGCAACAGGGGAAGGAAACGAGCAGTACTTC. Amino acid sequence: CASSATGEGNEQYF. The rearrangement links TRBV19 to TRBJ2-7; 7 nucleotides match TRBD1. CDR3 size: 14 residues. Trimming took 5 bases from V and 5 from J; bases not matched to a gene: 9. CDR1 and CDR2 from the germline V gene are LNHDA and SQIVND (reference sequence).

This clone has only one observation. The chain employs TRBV30 and TRBJ1-2; possibly TRBD1 for D (5 bases). The CDR3 contains 11 residues. Deletions cut 2 bases from V and 10 bases from J, with 11 bases between. From germline, CDR1 is GTSNPN and CDR2 SVGIG (reference sequence). In DNA, the CDR3 is TGTGCCTGGAGTATCAGGGAGGACTACACCTTC. Translation: CAWSIREDYTF.

The chain carries TRBV7-2 and TRBJ2-1, with D perhaps matching TRBD2 (5 bases). This CDR3 has 15 amino acids. V lost 4 bases, J lost 5 bases, and 15 bases lay in between. CDR1 and CDR2 (germline): SGHTA, FQGNSA. The CDR3 is CASSSSGGSNNEQFF. In nucleotides, the CDR3 is TGTGCCAGCAGCTCCAGCGGAGGAAGCAACAATGAGCAGTTCTTC.

The V gene is TRBV9, the J gene TRBJ1-5; TRBD1 matches 8 bases. Per the germline V gene, CDR1 is SGDLS and CDR2 is YYNGEE. The CDR3 is 14 residues long. V lost 1 base, J lost 7 bases, and 4 bases stayed unmatched. The DNA of the CDR3 is TGTGCCAGCAGCGTATCAGGGGGCGTACAGCCCCAGCATTTT. As protein: CASSVSGGVQPQHF.

The chain uses TRBV6-1 and TRBJ1-2; weak D call: TRBD1 (5 bases). The CDR3 extends over 15 amino acids. Between the trimmed V and J ends, which lost 3 bases and 3 bases, there was a span of 14 bases. Germline CDR1 MNHNS, CDR2 SASEGT. This CDR3 reads CASSDASRGDYGYTF. The CDR3 nucleotides are TGTGCCAGCAGTGACGCCTCCCGGGGGGACTATGGCTACACCTTC.

This clone was seen a few times. This sequence joins TRBV30 and TRBJ2-7; 7 bases line up with TRBD1. The junction had 4 bases not matched to a gene; V was cut back by 3 bases and J by 2 bases. Germline V gene sequence: CDR1 GTSNPN, CDR2 SVGIG (reference sequence). The length of the CDR3 is 13 residues. The CDR3 nucleotides read TGTGCCTGGAGCCGGGACAGCACCTACGAGCAGTACTTC. As protein: CAWSRDSTYEQYF.

J is TRBJ2-7 and V is TRBV29-1; D unresolved. The CDR3 has 12 residues. CDR1 and CDR2 from the germline V gene are SQVTM and ANQGSEA. Trimming stripped 3 bases from V and 2 bases from J, with 8 bases between. CDR3 sequence: CSVDSDPYEQYF. The CDR3 region has the DNA TGCAGCGTTGATTCTGATCCCTACGAGCAGTACTTC.

The rearrangement uses TRBV6-6 and TRBJ1-5, with TRBD1 matching over 9 bases. Looked up from germline, CDR1 is MNHNY and CDR2 is SVGAGI (reference sequence). With 5 bases clipped from V and 1 base from J, the junction kept 12 bases outside the gene matches. This CDR3 spans 18 amino acids. CDR3 region: CASSPRGTGTGSNQPQHF. The DNA of the CDR3 is TGTGCCAGCAGTCCCCGTGGGACAGGGACGGGCAGCAATCAGCCCCAGCATTTT.

This clone came up a few times. V usage is TRBV18 and J usage is TRBJ1-3; TRBD1 matches 7 bases. The CDR3 sequence is 15 residues long. CDR1 is KGHSH, CDR2 LQKENI, per germline. J was trimmed by 0 bases and V by 3 bases; bases with no gene match: 2. CDR3 bases: TGTGCCAGCTCACCTGGGACAGCCTCTGGAAACACCATATATTTT. It translates to CASSPGTASGNTIYF.

This chain links TRBV19 with TRBJ2-7; 7 positions match TRBD1. The CDR3 has 14 residues. From germline, CDR1 is LNHDA and CDR2 SQIVND (reference sequence). J lost 0 bases, V lost 4 bases, and 3 bases had no gene match. CDR3 protein: CASSTGDSSYEQYF. The CDR3 coding sequence is TGTGCCAGTAGTACAGGGGACAGCTCCTACGAGCAGTACTTC.